Listed below are T cell receptor beta chains from one sample, sequenced in a study of shared clonotypes between healthy human individuals. Sequencing was performed with immunoSEQ multiplex PCR; in TCRdb, only in-frame clones are kept and a portion is missing. This table holds about 490,000 clones, 79% found once. The source material was PBMCs. The receptors derive from a woman between 40 and 50 years old in good health. Some clones in this sample may be carry-over from other donors' samples. CDR3s leave out the opening cysteine and the closing phenylalanine or tryptophan.

CDR3 length	V gene	J gene	CDR3 protein
10	TRBV5-4	TRBJ2-3	ASSSGTDTQY
13	TRBV5-1	TRBJ2-3	ASIRGSRSTDTQY
13	TRBV30	TRBJ2-1	AWTRLAGGPFEQF
13	TRBV7-6	TRBJ2-7	ASSLGGAPSYEQY
13	TRBV13	TRBJ1-2	ASSQDRASFYGYT
13	TRBV28	TRBJ1-5	ASSLGVRGNQPQH
12	TRBV6-5	TRBJ1-1	ASSSSQGGTEAF
11	TRBV28	TRBJ1-1	ASSPPGQRRAF
12	TRBV28	TRBJ2-5	ASSRTGRRETQY
16	TRBV28	TRBJ2-7	AIGVGLAGAMWTYEQY
13	TRBV10-3	TRBJ2-2	AVKGLVGATGELF
12	TRBV7-9	TRBJ2-2	ASSLSGNTGELF
10	TRBV14	TRBJ2-1	ASKPGAGDRF
15	TRBV7-2	TRBJ2-3	ASSLVLSSGSRNTQY
15	TRBV5-8	TRBJ2-4	ASSLKGLAVAKNIQY
13	TRBV7-2	TRBJ1-2	ASSPRTGGDHGYT
13	TRBV11-2	TRBJ1-5	ASSHTGACNRPQH
15	TRBV30	TRBJ1-4	AWSVPWEDPANEKLF
12	TRBV7-2	TRBJ1-1	ASSQYRTGTEAF
11	TRBV2	TRBJ1-5	ASSRDTGQPQH
11	TRBV5-1	TRBJ1-5	ASSQDSYQPQH
15	TRBV28	TRBJ1-5	ASSTSRQAGDHQPQH
12	TRBV5-5	TRBJ1-2	ASSLVVKNYGYT
13	TRBV30	TRBJ1-2	AWSVIGDNPYGYT
12	TRBV4-3	TRBJ2-3	ASSQGRAADTQY
12	TRBV7-2	TRBJ2-7	ASSLGTGPYEQY
14	TRBV5-6	TRBJ2-7	ASSFYGAANSYEQY
13	TRBV30	TRBJ2-2	AWSVRLRDTGELF
11	TRBV6-4	TRBJ2-1	ASSDSDNNEQF
12	TRBV30	TRBJ2-3	AWSGDWGTDTQY
12	TRBV10-3	TRBJ2-7	AISEKGGGYEQY
12	TRBV5-1	TRBJ2-5	ASSLSDGQETQY
11	TRBV5-1	TRBJ1-4	ASQVGSGEKLF
14	TRBV5-4	TRBJ2-5	ASSLAGTREGETQY
10	TRBV7-7	TRBJ2-7	ARAFSSYEQY
13	TRBV10-3	TRBJ1-5	AISGQTGANQPQH
14	TRBV27	TRBJ2-7	ASSPGTSGRTYEQY
12	TRBV6-6	TRBJ2-5	ASGPHTGQETQY
12	TRBV10-2	TRBJ1-1	ASSVFIGQREAF
13	TRBV19	TRBJ2-2	ASSPGTGNTGELF
14	TRBV4-1	TRBJ2-1	ASSQGLAGGYNEQF
12	TRBV7-2	TRBJ2-1	ASSLAPTSTEQF
14	TRBV21-1	TRBJ2-7	ASSKLGTSGRGEQY
10	TRBV30	TRBJ1-3	ASEPGGNTIY
13	TRBV7-6	TRBJ2-5	ASSLLSGSQETQY
12	TRBV19	TRBJ2-7	ASSITGGEGEQY
10	TRBV28	TRBJ2-3	ASSAYPDTQY
13	TRBV4-2	TRBJ2-1	ASSPTFADYNEQF
12	TRBV25-1	TRBJ1-2	ASSTRGGNYGYT
13	TRBV19	TRBJ2-1	ASSVRSLGYNEQF